This TCR beta chain was recorded in a study of blood T cell repertoires in COVID-19 (dated by TCRdb to about 2020). About the investigation overall: Samples from collaborators originated in the United States, Italy and Spain and spanned both the acute and convalescent phases of COVID-19. The material from the prospective study consisted of cDNA or gDNA derived from T cells, B-cell-depleted T cells, or PBMCs. The dataset comprised deeply sampled blood TCRbeta repertoires from subjects exposed to, actively infected with, or recovered from COVID-19. The repertoires were released in a freely available public database meant as a resource for research on the immune response to SARS-CoV-2. Samples came from the ongoing ImmuneRACE study (first 160 participants) plus 1,254 subjects from 6 global collaborators. The sample metadata nearly always contained a de-identified subject ID, COVID-19 status, age in years and sex. Where HLA class I and class II types were available, the types were taken from metadata supplied by the sample provider, not from assay-based typing.

For CDR1 and CDR2, the germline V gene (reference sequence) lists LNHDA and SQIVND. Taken from cysteine to phenylalanine, the CDR3 has 14 residues. Just the 42-base CDR3 DNA is kept, in frame starting at base 1. At the junction V is shortened by 8 bases and J by 6 bases; bases outside the gene matches: 11. Findings and caveats that apply to the study as a whole: How much clinical and demographic metadata was included differed by source and by participant, and the metadata was provided uncurated.

In this sample, this clone turned up once. Its antigen remains undetermined. No qualities accompany the bases; no much larger clone lies one base away. Collaborating institutions collected whole blood in K2EDTA tubes following their own protocols. For TCRbeta analysis, collaborator samples were shipped as frozen whole blood, as isolated PBMCs, or as DNA extracted from either sample type. The immunoSEQ Assay, a bias-controlled multiplex PCR, was used to amplify TCRbeta CDR3 regions from genomic DNA. The authors' analysis ran thus. The number of nucleated cells in each sample was estimated by amplification of reference gene primers within the assay. To quantify the absolute abundance of each unique TCRbeta CDR3 rearrangement, sequence reads were collapsed and filtered. For each sample, productive Simpson clonality was calculated as the square root of Simpson's diversity index over productive rearrangements. This immuneACCESS table, as held by TCRdb, lists in-frame sequences with V and J called but not all clones. Of the missing ones, under half trace to an unresolved V gene in checked studies; the others have no known cause. That table furnishes V, J and clone size, whereas the DNA furnished D and trimming. The sample table lists 100,000 to 130,000 clones, around 86% of them with a count of one. Less than 5% of the sample is in the top ten clones.

This TCR was recovered from a woman aged 70 to 79 with acute or convalescent COVID-19. The rearrangement combines TRBV19 with TRBJ2-7; 9 of the junction bases match TRBD1. Sequences were obtained from peripheral blood. The base sequence is TGTGCCAGTGCGGACAGGGGCCATTGGGGCGAGCAGTACTTC. It encodes CASADRGHWGEQYF.